The 8 T cell receptor beta chains reported below all come from one sample, sequenced in a study of neurological immune-mediated disorders. One entry per CDR3 protein results from TCRdb running MiXCR on the 5' RACE reads. This sample has some 68,000 distinct CDR3 sequences, with roughly an eighth found just once. Time point defined: longitudinal time-point 1 (baseline). The specimen was PBMCs. The receptors come from a female donor with HTLV-1-associated myelopathy (HAM/TSP).

Many counts were recorded for this clonotype. The chain joins TRBV24-1 to TRBJ2-3; D is ambiguous. Germline assignment: CDR1 KGHDR and CDR2 SFDVKD. V lost 0 bases and J lost 4, with 4 bases in between. The CDR3 length is 13 residues. CDR3 protein: CATSDLASDTQYF. CDR3 coding DNA: TGTGCCACCAGTGATTTGGCGTCAGATACGCAGTATTTT.

This clonotype showed up many times. This rearrangement joins TRBV5-1 to TRBJ2-5; no definite D call. The CDR3 extends over 15 amino acids. Germline loops: CDR1 SGHRS, CDR2 YFSETQ. Between the trimmed V and J ends, which lost 5 bases and 4 bases, there was a span of 18 bases. CDR3 sequence reads: CASSGEGSRPETQYF. The CDR3 nucleotides read TGCGCCAGCAGTGGGGAAGGTAGCCGCCCAGAGACCCAGTACTTC.

This clonotype was seen just once. Just one base apart from a much larger clone, this may be a read error. In nucleotides, the CDR3 is TGCGCCAGCAGTGAGTCTTGTGGTTTAGACCGGCAGTACTTC. This sequence encodes CASSESCGLDRQYF. This chain uses TRBV10-2 with TRBJ2-7; no clear D gene. This CDR3 is 14 amino acids long. Trimming took off 0 bases at V and 9 bases at J, with 15 bases between the two ends. Germline CDR1 and CDR2: WSHSY and SAAADI.

This clonotype was observed a handful of times. The rearrangement links TRBV6-1 to TRBJ1-2; D is possibly TRBD1 (6 bases). This CDR3 is 15 amino acids long. With 1 base removed from V and 4 bases from J, the gap between germline ends came to 13 bases. The germline V gene encodes CDR1 MNHNS and CDR2 SASEGT. CDR3 sequence (DNA): TGTGCCAGCAGTGAAGAATGGGGGGCGATCTATGGCTACACCTTC. Translation gives CASSEEWGAIYGYTF.

This clonotype was seen ten or more times. The chain uses TRBV9 and TRBJ1-2; the D is unclear. From germline, CDR1 is SGDLS and CDR2 YYNGEE. The CDR3 extends over 16 amino acids. With 4 bases removed from V and 0 bases from J, the gap between germline ends came to 16 bases. As DNA, the CDR3 is TGTGCCAGCAGCACCGAACCCAGGACTACTAACTATGGCTACACCTTC. Its translation: CASSTEPRTTNYGYTF.

This clonotype was seen repeatedly, ten times or more. This rearrangement joins TRBV5-1 to TRBJ2-7; TRBD1 matches at 7 bases. Losses at the gene ends were 5 bases for V and 0 bases for J; bases not matched to a gene: 5. The CDR3 sequence is 14 residues long. Germline V gives CDR1 SGHRS, CDR2 YFSETQ. The CDR3 loop reads CASRWGQSSYEQYF. CDR3 in DNA: TGCGCCAGCAGGTGGGGACAGAGCTCCTACGAGCAGTACTTC.

Ten or more counts support this clonotype. This sequence joins TRBV6-5 and TRBJ2-5; TRBD2 might be the D (6 bases). Deletions cut 3 bases from V and 5 bases from J, with 10 bases between. The CDR3 loop spans 13 amino acids. Germline CDR1 reads MNHEY; CDR2 reads SVGAGI. Here the CDR3 reads CASSYGGMETQYF. In DNA, the CDR3 is TGTGCCAGCAGTTATGGGGGGATGGAGACCCAGTACTTC.

This clonotype has ten or more counts. The genes are TRBV12-3 or TRBV12-4 and TRBJ2-4; D is perhaps TRBD1 (6 bases). The CDR3 covers 16 residues. Trimming took 1 base from V and 0 from J, leaving 10 bases between them. The DNA of the CDR3 is TGTGCCAGCAGTTTAGATGGGGGCCTAGCCAAAAACATTCAGTACTTC. Translating it yields CASSLDGGLAKNIQYF.